The 28 T cell receptor beta chains reported below all come from one sample, sequenced in a study of blood T cell repertoires in COVID-19. The assay was immunoSEQ multiplex PCR, and TCRdb's table has in-frame clones only and misses some. The table includes tens of thousands of clones, around 80% detected once. Sequenced sample: peripheral blood. These TCRs come from a woman of 80 years or more with acute or convalescent COVID-19.

V usage is TRBV6-6 and J usage is TRBJ1-2, with 9 bases lining up with TRBD1. CDR1 MNHNY and CDR2 SVGAGI come from the germline V gene (reference sequence). After removal of 4 bases from V and 8 bases from J, the junction contained 14 bases not matched to a gene. There are 16 residues in the CDR3. The CDR3 nucleotides read TGTGCCAGCAGTTCCTTTACCGGGACAGGGCTAGGGGGCTACACCTTC. It codes for CASSSFTGTGLGGYTF.

V and J are TRBV2 and TRBJ1-4, with 9 bases aligning to TRBD1. Germline values: CDR1 SNHLY, CDR2 FYNNEI. The CDR3 is 15 residues long. The ends lost 7 bases at V and 2 bases at J; junction bases unmatched: 5. CDR3 in amino acids: CASTDRGKTNEKLFF. CDR3 nucleotides: TGTGCCAGCACCGACAGGGGGAAGACTAATGAAAAACTGTTTTTT.

The chain uses TRBV15 and TRBJ2-7; 11 nucleotides align to TRBD2. CDR1 is LNHNV and CDR2 is YYDKDF in the germline V gene (reference sequence). Trimming cost V 2 bases and J 5 bases; bases outside gene matches: 5. This CDR3 has 15 residues. CDR3 amino acids: CATSRLAGGLDEQYF. The CDR3 DNA is TGTGCCACCAGCAGACTAGCGGGAGGACTGGACGAGCAGTACTTC.

The chain employs TRBV6-5 and TRBJ2-1; TRBD2 aligns across 12 bases. Trimming removed 6 bases from V and 8 bases from J; junction bases left unmatched: 8. The CDR3 length is 15 residues. The V gene's germline CDR1 is MNHEY and CDR2 SVGAGI. The chain's CDR3 is CASSATSGGLDEQFF. In DNA form, the CDR3 reads TGTGCCAGCAGCGCAACTAGCGGGGGGTTAGATGAGCAGTTCTTC.

J is TRBJ1-5 and V is TRBV5-1, with TRBD1 identical over 7 bases. With 4 bases clipped from V and 5 bases from J, the junction kept 9 bases outside the gene matches. The length of the CDR3 is 15 residues. The V gene's germline CDR1 is SGHRS and CDR2 YFSETQ. Here the CDR3 DNA reads TGCGCCAGCAGCGTCGGGGACAGCACCTATCAGCCCCAGCATTTT. It translates to CASSVGDSTYQPQHF.

The table lists this clone with a few counts. This chain connects TRBV4-2 to TRBJ2-2; TRBD1 agrees at 9 bases. Trimming at V came to 4 bases and at J to 0 bases, leaving 6 bases not matched to a gene. CDR1 is LGHNA, CDR2 YNFKEQ, per germline. The length of the CDR3 is 17 residues. The CDR3 loop reads CASSREGQGANTGELFF. DNA of the CDR3: TGTGCCAGCAGCCGGGAGGGACAGGGCGCGAACACCGGGGAGCTGTTTTTT.

V usage is TRBV19 and J usage is TRBJ2-6, with TRBD2 as a possible D gene (5 bases). Germline V CDR1 and CDR2: LNHDA, SQIVND (reference sequence). With 5 bases removed from V and 0 bases from J, the gap between germline ends came to 20 bases. This CDR3 contains 19 residues. The DNA of the CDR3 is TGTGCCAGTAGTCATCTCCGGTCTCCGGGGAGCTCTGGGGCCAACGTCCTGACTTTC. This encodes CASSHLRSPGSSGANVLTF.

The genes are TRBV2 and TRBJ1-1; unclear D gene. This CDR3 spans 15 amino acids. V dropped 10 bases and J dropped 10 bases, with 28 bases sitting between them. In germline, CDR1 is SNHLY, CDR2 FYNNEI. CDR3 region: CATSLTGEDARIAFF. The CDR3 DNA is TGTGCCACCTCCTTAACCGGGGAGGACGCTCGGATAGCTTTCTTT.

This chain connects TRBV18 to TRBJ1-3; D may be TRBD1 (5 bases). CDR1 and CDR2 from the germline V gene are KGHSH and LQKENI. The CDR3 has 16 amino acids. Trimming left V 3 bases short and J 0 bases short, with 12 bases between. The CDR3 DNA reads as TGTGCCAGCTCACCTCAACGACAGAGCTCTGGAAACACCATATATTTT. It codes for CASSPQRQSSGNTIYF.

This chain links TRBV7-6 with TRBJ2-3; 12 nucleotides agree with TRBD2. Germline CDR1 reads SGHVS; CDR2 reads FNYEAQ. This CDR3 is 17 amino acids long. The V segment lost 7 bases and the J segment 3 bases; nucleotides outside the gene matches: 11. Here the CDR3 reads CASTGEVGLAGTDTQYF. CDR3 coding DNA: TGTGCCAGCACGGGAGAGGTCGGACTAGCGGGAACAGATACGCAGTATTTT.

The chain employs TRBV4-2 and TRBJ1-5; D might be TRBD1 (6 bases). The CDR3 covers 15 residues. Germline V lookup: CDR1 LGHNA, CDR2 YNFKEQ. V lost 1 base and J 5 bases, leaving 12 bases between the germline ends. The CDR3 bases are TGTGCCAGCAGCCAAGCGTGGGACATTGATCAGCCCCAGCATTTT. Translation: CASSQAWDIDQPQHF.

This clone was counted many times. The rearrangement joins TRBV5-1 to TRBJ1-2; 9 nucleotides line up with TRBD1. The CDR3 covers 15 residues. In germline, CDR1 is SGHRS, CDR2 YFSETQ. V shed 2 bases, J shed 0 bases, and the junction held 2 bases outside the gene matches. The CDR3 nucleotides are TGCGCCAGCAGCTTACAGGGGGCCGCTAACTATGGCTACACCTTC. Translation: CASSLQGAANYGYTF.

The chain has TRBV29-1 and TRBJ1-1, with D perhaps matching TRBD1 (6 bases). CDR1 and CDR2 from the germline V gene are SQVTM and ANQGSEA. The CDR3 covers 13 residues. Trimming removed 6 bases from V and 1 base from J, with 12 bases in between. The CDR3 coding sequence is TGCAGCGTCTCCAGGGGTACGAACACTGAAGCTTTCTTT. Residues: CSVSRGTNTEAFF.

This clone was seen just once. V is TRBV20-1 and J is TRBJ1-2; D perhaps matches TRBD1 (5 bases). Germline CDR1 reads DFQATT; CDR2 reads SNEGSKA (reference sequence). The CDR3 contains 11 residues. V lost 2 bases, J lost 8 bases, and 9 bases lay in between. CDR3 residues: CSARRGSGYTF. The CDR3 nucleotides are TGCAGTGCTAGAAGGGGAAGCGGCTACACCTTC.

V gene TRBV19 combines with J gene TRBJ2-2, with 9 bases aligning to TRBD2. CDR1 is LNHDA, CDR2 SQIVND, per germline (reference sequence). This CDR3 comprises 15 residues. The ends lost 2 bases at V and 6 bases at J; junction bases unmatched: 4. CDR3 nucleotides: TGTGCCAGTAGTATAAGCGGGGGGCCCCCCGGGGAGCTGTTTTTT. Encoded protein: CASSISGGPPGELFF.

The genes are TRBV20-1 and TRBJ2-4; D is unclear. The V gene lost 0 bases and the J gene lost 12 bases, with 9 bases spanning the gap. Germline V gene data show CDR1 as DFQATT and CDR2 as SNEGSKA (reference sequence). The CDR3 has 11 residues. This chain's CDR3 is CSARDRAGQYF. CDR3 in DNA: TGCAGTGCTAGAGATCGAGCCGGTCAGTACTTC.

This clone was detected once. The chain carries TRBV18 and TRBJ2-7; maybe TRBD2 (5 bases). The CDR3 is 16 amino acids. Deletions cut 3 bases from V and 4 bases from J, with 19 bases between. Germline assignment: CDR1 KGHSH and CDR2 LQKENI. CDR3 DNA sequence: TGTGCCAGCTCACCGGTCCTCCACACCACGGGGTACGAGCAGTACTTC. This encodes CASSPVLHTTGYEQYF.

This rearrangement joins TRBV10-2 to TRBJ2-2; 7 positions agree with TRBD2. The V gene end was trimmed by 6 bases and the J gene end by 0 bases; junction bases not matched to a gene: 1. There are 14 residues in the CDR3. The germline gives CDR1 WSHSY, CDR2 SAAADI. CDR3 in DNA: TGCGCCAGCAGACGGGGGGCGAACACCGGGGAGCTGTTTTTT. This translates into CASRRGANTGELFF.

The rearrangement joins TRBV6-5 to TRBJ2-4; D possibly corresponds to TRBD1 (5 bases). Germline loops: CDR1 MNHEY, CDR2 SVGAGI. The CDR3 spans 14 residues. V was trimmed by 6 bases and J by 9 bases, leaving 18 bases between them. The CDR3 region has the DNA TGTGCCAGCAGGGCCGACAGAAGTTCGAGCATTCAGTACTTC. Translation gives CASRADRSSSIQYF.

V and J are TRBV27 and TRBJ1-2; D not certain. CDR1 MNHEY and CDR2 SMNVEV come from the germline V gene (reference sequence). The V and J ends lost 0 bases and 8 bases respectively, with 13 bases between them. The CDR3 has 14 residues. The DNA of the CDR3 is TGTGCCAGCAGTTTATCTCTCTCGGCGGGGGGCTACACCTTC. Residues: CASSLSLSAGGYTF.

The chain links TRBV2 to TRBJ2-2, with D perhaps matching TRBD1 (6 bases). This CDR3 has 13 amino acids. The ends were cut back, 6 bases at V and 5 bases at J, with 10 bases in the middle. Germline-derived CDR1 and CDR2 are SNHLY and FYNNEI. CDR3 sequence: CASRIQGTGELFF. The CDR3, as DNA: TGTGCCAGCAGAATACAGGGTACCGGGGAGCTGTTTTTT.

This sequence joins TRBV6-5 and TRBJ2-7, with a tentative D call TRBD2 (6 bases). CDR3 size: 15 residues. Trimming removed 5 bases at V and 3 bases at J, with 17 bases between. From germline, CDR1 is MNHEY and CDR2 SVGAGI. The CDR3 loop is CASSPTSLGGYEQYF. The DNA for the CDR3 is TGTGCCAGCAGTCCTACGTCGTTGGGGGGCTACGAGCAGTACTTC.

The V call is TRBV5-1, the J call TRBJ2-3; tentatively, D is TRBD1 (5 bases). V was shortened by 4 bases and J by 4 bases, with 16 bases between the two germline ends. The length of the CDR3 is 15 residues. Germline V gives CDR1 SGHRS, CDR2 YFSETQ. The CDR3 loop reads CASSPSPLGPDTQYF. The DNA for the CDR3 is TGCGCCAGCAGCCCCTCCCCCTTGGGGCCAGATACGCAGTATTTT.

This clone was found once. The V call is TRBV6-6, the J call TRBJ2-7; unclear D gene. The CDR3 length is 12 residues. Trimming cost V 5 bases and J 0 bases, with 5 bases left between them. Germline V CDR1 and CDR2: MNHNY, SVGAGI (reference sequence). Here the CDR3 reads CASSESSYEQYF. The DNA for the CDR3 is TGTGCCAGCAGTGAGAGCTCCTACGAGCAGTACTTC.

The chain links TRBV6-5 to TRBJ1-4; D unresolved. This CDR3 has 14 residues. V gave up 6 bases and J gave up 0 bases, with 8 bases separating them. Germline V CDR1 and CDR2: MNHEY, SVGAGI. The CDR3 here is CASRLVATNEKLFF. Here the CDR3 DNA reads TGTGCCAGCAGGCTAGTTGCAACTAATGAAAAACTGTTTTTT.

The gene calls are TRBV2 and TRBJ1-2, with 8 bases matching TRBD1. Germline V gene data show CDR1 as SNHLY and CDR2 as FYNNEI. Trimming cost V 9 bases and J 4 bases; bases outside gene matches: 7. This CDR3 contains 13 residues. CDR3 protein: CARHNTGGYGYTF. In DNA, the CDR3 is TGTGCCAGGCATAATACAGGGGGCTATGGCTACACCTTC.

The chain is built from TRBV4-2 and TRBJ2-1, with TRBD1 identical over 9 bases. V shed 3 bases, J shed 9 bases, and the junction held 12 bases outside the gene matches. This CDR3 has 16 residues. Looked up from germline, CDR1 is LGHNA and CDR2 is YNFKEQ. The CDR3 bases are TGTGCCAGCAGCCAGCGGACCGGGACAGGGACCCGTGAGCAGTTCTTC. Translation: CASSQRTGTGTREQFF.

The chain has TRBV28 and TRBJ2-5; 7 bases align to TRBD1. Germline assignment: CDR1 MDHEN and CDR2 SYDVKM. Germline trimming cut 5 bases from V and 4 bases from J; bases unmatched to any gene: 10. This CDR3 spans 15 amino acids. CDR3 sequence (DNA): TGTGCCAGCAGTAGAACCGACAGGGCTTCAGAGACCCAGTACTTC. It encodes CASSRTDRASETQYF.